The 27 T cell receptor beta chains in this list originate from one sample, sequenced in a study of blood T cell repertoires in COVID-19. The data were produced by immunoSEQ multiplex PCR, yet TCRdb's version contains in-frame clones alone and is incomplete. The table lists around 200,000 clones, around nine tenths of them singletons. Sample: peripheral blood. The receptors here all came from a man aged 18 to 29 with active or convalescent COVID-19.

Comment on this clone: Within the sample, other DNA sequences also encode this same CDR3. This sequence joins TRBV4-1 and TRBJ2-2; D is perhaps TRBD2 (6 bases). CDR1 and CDR2 (germline): MGHRA, YSYEKL. Between the trimmed V and J ends, which lost 1 base and 6 bases, there was a span of 9 bases. This CDR3 region has 14 residues. CDR3 loop: CASSQAREAGELFF. CDR3 DNA sequence: TGCGCCAGCAGCCAAGCGAGGGAGGCCGGGGAGCTGTTTTTT.

The chain uses TRBV7-9 and TRBJ2-5, with D perhaps given as TRBD1 or TRBD2 (5 bases each). Germline assignment: CDR1 SEHNR and CDR2 FQNEAQ (reference sequence). Trimming removed 7 bases from V and 4 bases from J, with 13 bases in between. The CDR3 has 13 amino acids. CDR3 protein: CASTGAWGETQYF. The CDR3, as DNA: TGTGCCAGCACCGGGGCCTGGGGAGAGACCCAGTACTTC.

This sequence joins TRBV5-1 and TRBJ1-4; TRBD1 agrees at 7 bases. J was trimmed by 1 base and V by 6 bases; bases with no gene match: 0. This CDR3 is 13 amino acids long. From germline, CDR1 is SGHRS and CDR2 YFSETQ. CDR3 in amino acids: CASNRGTNEKLFF. The CDR3 bases are TGCGCCAGCAACAGGGGAACTAATGAAAAACTGTTTTTT.

This clone was seen just once. The rearrangement uses TRBV7-2 and TRBJ2-1; 11 positions match TRBD2. CDR1 is SGHTA and CDR2 is FQGNSA in the germline V gene. The CDR3 loop spans 16 amino acids. The ends lost 4 bases at V and 2 bases at J; junction bases unmatched: 4. The CDR3 DNA reads as TGTGCCAGCAGCTGGGGACTAGCGGCCACCTACAATGAGCAGTTCTTC. Translation: CASSWGLAATYNEQFF. Together with reference TRBV7-2 and TRBJ2-1, the CDR3 gives the full variable domain: GAGVSQSPSNKVTEKGKDVELRCDPISGHTALYWYRQSLGQGLEFLIYFQGNSAPDKSGLPSDRFSAERTGGSVSTLTIQRTQQEDSAVYLCASSWGLAATYNEQFFGPGTRLTVL.

J is TRBJ1-6 and V is TRBV6-1; possibly TRBD1 for D (5 bases). This CDR3 has 13 residues. In germline, CDR1 is MNHNS, CDR2 SASEGT. CDR3 loop: CGSSGGYNSPLHF. The CDR3 coding sequence is TGTGGATCCTCCGGGGGGTATAATTCACCCCTCCACTTT.

The V call is TRBV5-4, the J call TRBJ2-1; 7 positions match TRBD2. V trimming: 6 bases; J trimming: 2 bases; junction bases outside the gene matches: 8. The CDR3 runs 15 residues. CDR1 and CDR2 (germline): SGHNT, YYREEE (reference sequence). DNA for the CDR3: TGTGCCAGCACTTCGACTAGCTTAACCTACAATGAGCAGTTCTTC. Its translation: CASTSTSLTYNEQFF.

The chain links TRBV7-2 to TRBJ2-3, with 12 positions matching TRBD2. In germline, CDR1 is SGHTA, CDR2 FQGNSA. V lost 5 bases, J lost 5 bases, and 8 bases stayed unmatched. CDR3 length: 16 amino acids. The CDR3 spells CASSLRLAGALDTQYF. CDR3 DNA: TGTGCCAGCAGCCTAAGACTAGCGGGGGCATTAGATACGCAGTATTTT.

The chain uses TRBV25-1 and TRBJ1-1, with 9 bases lining up with TRBD1. V lost 4 bases to trimming and J lost 2 bases; unmatched junction nucleotides: 8. Germline values: CDR1 MGHDK, CDR2 SYGVNS. This CDR3 has 16 residues. Here the CDR3 DNA reads TGTGCCAGCAGTGCATACATGGGACAGGGAAACACTGAAGCTTTCTTT. Protein product: CASSAYMGQGNTEAFF.

The gene calls are TRBV5-4 and TRBJ1-1, with 11 nucleotides matching TRBD1. The CDR3 length is 16 residues. Germline V gene data show CDR1 as SGHNT and CDR2 as YYREEE (reference sequence). Trimming took 1 base from V and 7 from J; bases not matched to a gene: 9. As DNA, the CDR3 is TGTGCCAGCAGCTTGTTAGCCGGGACAGGGGGTAGTGAAGCTTTCTTT. Residues: CASSLLAGTGGSEAFF.

This chain joins TRBV4-1 and TRBJ2-7, with 8 positions matching TRBD1. The CDR3 is 15 residues long. CDR1 is MGHRA, CDR2 YSYEKL, per germline. Germline trimming cut 5 bases from V and 2 bases from J; bases unmatched to any gene: 8. In DNA form, the CDR3 reads TGCGCCAGCAGCACCTCGACAGGGGAAGCCTACGAGCAGTACTTC. This encodes CASSTSTGEAYEQYF.

This chain links TRBV11-1 with TRBJ2-1, with a weak D call TRBD2 (6 bases). V lost 5 bases and J lost 5, with 19 bases in between. CDR1 and CDR2 (germline): SGHAT, FQDESV (reference sequence). There are 16 residues in the CDR3. CDR3 protein: CASSPVSSVENNEQFF. CDR3 DNA sequence: TGTGCCAGCAGCCCAGTGTCTAGCGTTGAAAACAATGAGCAGTTCTTC.

The table lists this clone with a count of one. The rearrangement joins TRBV7-9 to TRBJ2-2; 7 positions agree with TRBD1. The CDR3 runs to 15 residues. Germline CDR1 is SEHNR and CDR2 is FQNEAQ (reference sequence). V gave up 5 bases and J gave up 5 bases; unmatched junction bases: 8. This CDR3 is CASSLLEGATGELFF. CDR3 in DNA: TGTGCCAGCAGCCTGCTTGAGGGGGCGACCGGGGAGCTGTTTTTT.

The chain links TRBV11-3 to TRBJ2-5; 14 nucleotides align to TRBD2. This CDR3 has 17 residues. CDR1 SGHNT and CDR2 YENEEA come from the germline V gene. V shed 4 bases, J shed 1 base, and the junction held 5 bases outside the gene matches. Here the CDR3 reads CASSSRGLAGGQETQYF. CDR3 sequence (DNA): TGTGCCAGCAGCTCTAGAGGACTAGCGGGGGGCCAAGAGACCCAGTACTTC.

The chain is built from TRBV19 and TRBJ2-1; 7 nucleotides agree with TRBD1. With V trimmed by 6 bases and J by 2 bases, 7 bases remained unmatched. CDR1 and CDR2 from the germline V gene are LNHDA and SQIVND (reference sequence). The CDR3 runs to 15 residues. The CDR3 is CASSFIRGTYNEQFF. The CDR3 coding sequence is TGTGCCAGTAGCTTTATCAGGGGGACCTACAATGAGCAGTTCTTC.

The chain uses TRBV5-1 and TRBJ1-5, with TRBD1 identical over 9 bases. The germline V gene encodes CDR1 SGHRS and CDR2 YFSETQ. The CDR3 contains 15 residues. The ends lost 0 bases at V and 3 bases at J; junction bases unmatched: 1. Written as DNA, the CDR3 is TGCGCCAGCAGCTTGGGGGACAGGGACAATCAGCCCCAGCATTTT. It translates to CASSLGDRDNQPQHF.

This clone was observed a single time. This chain joins TRBV2 and TRBJ2-2; TRBD2 aligns across 10 bases. After removal of 7 bases from V and 0 bases from J, the junction contained 2 bases not matched to a gene. Germline V CDR1 and CDR2: SNHLY, FYNNEI. The CDR3 sequence is 15 residues long. CDR3 in DNA: TGTGCCAGCACCAGCGGGAGGGCGAACACCGGGGAGCTGTTTTTT. It translates to CASTSGRANTGELFF.

This clone was seen just once. The chain uses TRBV24-1 and TRBJ1-5; no definite D call. Trimming cost V 3 bases and J 5 bases, with 4 bases left between them. CDR3 size: 12 residues. The germline V gene encodes CDR1 KGHDR and CDR2 SFDVKD. This CDR3 is CATSDPDQPQHF. CDR3 bases: TGTGCCACCAGTGATCCTGATCAGCCCCAGCATTTT.

This clone has only a few counts. The rearrangement joins TRBV7-9 to TRBJ1-6, with 8 bases that match TRBD1. CDR1 is SEHNR, CDR2 FQNEAQ, per germline (reference sequence). V dropped 5 bases and J dropped 8; count of bases not matched to a gene: 2. The CDR3 consists of 13 residues. CDR3 in DNA: TGTGCCAGCAGCGTGACAGGGGATTCACCCCTCCACTTT. This gives the protein CASSVTGDSPLHF.

The CDR3 DNA follows: TGTGCCAGCAGCCAATCAGATGGTAGCAATCAGCCCCAGCATTTT. Protein: CASSQSDGSNQPQHF. The gene calls are TRBV13 and TRBJ1-5; D call uncertain. Germline CDR1 reads PRHDT; CDR2 reads FYEKMQ (reference sequence). Trimming removed 5 bases from V and 0 bases from J, with 11 bases in between. The CDR3 is 15 amino acids.

The rearrangement joins TRBV5-6 to TRBJ1-1, with 7 bases that match TRBD1. Germline V CDR1 and CDR2: SGHDT, YYEEEE. Losses at the gene ends were 3 bases for V and 7 bases for J; bases not matched to a gene: 3. The CDR3 is 12 amino acids. CDR3 sequence (DNA): TGTGCCAGCAGCTCGGGACAGCTTGAAGCTTTCTTT. As protein: CASSSGQLEAFF.

The J gene is TRBJ2-7, the V gene TRBV7-7; 11 bases are shared with TRBD1. CDR1 is SSHAT and CDR2 is FNYEAQ in the germline V gene (reference sequence). V lost 5 bases and J lost 3; bases outside the gene matches: 6. The CDR3 has 15 amino acids. The CDR3 is CASSPGTGGGYEQYF. DNA for the CDR3: TGTGCCAGCAGCCCCGGGACAGGGGGGGGCTACGAGCAGTACTTC.

The chain couples TRBV2 to TRBJ2-6, with 10 bases fitting TRBD2. The J segment lost 2 bases and the V segment lost 6 bases, leaving 13 bases of the junction unmatched. From germline, CDR1 is SNHLY and CDR2 FYNNEI. The CDR3 consists of 19 residues. The CDR3 is CASRHPDLAGVTGANVLTF. CDR3 nucleotide sequence: TGTGCCAGCAGACACCCCGATCTAGCGGGAGTAACTGGGGCCAACGTCCTGACTTTC. Full variable domain (missing parts from reference TRBV2 and TRBJ2-6): EPEVTQTPSHQVTQMGQEVILRCVPISNHLYFYWYRQILGQKVEFLVSFYNNEISEKSEIFDDQFSVERPDGSNFTLKIRSTKLEDSAMYFCASRHPDLAGVTGANVLTFGAGSRLTVL.

CDR3 protein: CAISVTTSGYQETQYF. CDR3 sequence (DNA): TGTGCCATCAGTGTCACGACTAGCGGGTACCAAGAGACCCAGTACTTC. V is TRBV10-3 and J is TRBJ2-5; 10 nucleotides line up with TRBD2. The CDR3 is 16 amino acids. The germline CDR1 and CDR2 sequences are ENHRY and SYGVKD. J lost 0 bases, V lost 4 bases, and 5 bases had no gene match.

V gene TRBV28 combines with J gene TRBJ1-1; 12 bases are a match to TRBD1. After removal of 5 bases from V and 3 bases from J, the junction contained 7 bases not matched to a gene. Germline V CDR1 and CDR2: MDHEN, SYDVKM. The CDR3 is 16 residues long. The CDR3 spells CASSLRDRGRHTEAFF. CDR3 sequence (DNA): TGTGCCAGCAGTCTCCGGGACAGGGGGCGGCACACTGAAGCTTTCTTT.

The chain is built from TRBV6-5 and TRBJ2-2; the D is unclear. CDR1 and CDR2 from the germline V gene are MNHEY and SVGAGI. Trimming stripped 9 bases from V and 4 bases from J, with 15 bases between. The CDR3 loop spans 14 amino acids. The chain's CDR3 is CASGKPETTGELFF. The CDR3 region has the DNA TGTGCCAGTGGCAAACCCGAAACCACCGGGGAGCTGTTTTTT.

The chain carries TRBV4-2 and TRBJ1-1, with unresolved D. The CDR3 covers 12 residues. Trimming stripped 6 bases from V and 1 base from J, with 6 bases between. From germline, CDR1 is LGHNA and CDR2 YNFKEQ. The CDR3 DNA sequence: TGTGCCAGCAGTCCGAGGAACACTGAAGCTTTCTTT. Translated, it gives CASSPRNTEAFF.

The V call is TRBV5-4, the J call TRBJ2-7; TRBD1 agrees at 9 bases. V lost 5 bases, J lost 4 bases, and 4 bases stayed unmatched. Germline CDR1 SGHNT, CDR2 YYREEE (reference sequence). CDR3 length: 13 residues. The CDR3 nucleotides read TGTGCCAGCAGACGGGACAGGGTTTACGAGCAGTACTTC. Translated, it gives CASRRDRVYEQYF.